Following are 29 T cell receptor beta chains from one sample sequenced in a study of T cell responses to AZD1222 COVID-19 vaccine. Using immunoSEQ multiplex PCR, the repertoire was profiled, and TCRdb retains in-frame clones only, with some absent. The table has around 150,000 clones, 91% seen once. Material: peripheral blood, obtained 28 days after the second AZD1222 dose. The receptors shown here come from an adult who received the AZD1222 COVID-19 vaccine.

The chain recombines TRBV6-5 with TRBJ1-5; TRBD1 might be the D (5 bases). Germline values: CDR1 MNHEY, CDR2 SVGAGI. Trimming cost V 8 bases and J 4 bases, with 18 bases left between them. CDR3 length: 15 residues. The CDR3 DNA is TGTGCCAGCCATCTAGACCTAGGGGCGAATCAGCCCCAGCATTTT. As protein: CASHLDLGANQPQHF.

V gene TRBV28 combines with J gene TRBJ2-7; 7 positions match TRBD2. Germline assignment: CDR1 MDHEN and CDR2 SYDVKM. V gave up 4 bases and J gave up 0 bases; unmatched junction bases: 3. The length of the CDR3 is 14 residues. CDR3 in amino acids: CASSSERDSYEQYF. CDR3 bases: TGTGCCAGCAGTTCAGAGCGGGACTCCTACGAGCAGTACTTC. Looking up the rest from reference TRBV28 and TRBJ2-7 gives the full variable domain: DVKVTQSSRYLVKRTGEKVFLECVQDMDHENMFWYRQDPGLGLRLIYFSYDVKMKEKGDIPEGYSVSREKKERFSLILESASTNQTSMYLCASSSERDSYEQYFGPGTRLTVT.

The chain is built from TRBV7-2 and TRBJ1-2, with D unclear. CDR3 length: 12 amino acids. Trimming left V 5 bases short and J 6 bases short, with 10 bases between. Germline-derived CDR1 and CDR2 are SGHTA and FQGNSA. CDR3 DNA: TGTGCCAGCAGCCCCGGGAGGGATGGCTACACCTTC. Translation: CASSPGRDGYTF. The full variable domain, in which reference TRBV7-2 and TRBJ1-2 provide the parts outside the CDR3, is GAGVSQSPSNKVTEKGKDVELRCDPISGHTALYWYRQSLGQGLEFLIYFQGNSAPDKSGLPSDRFSAERTGGSVSTLTIQRTQQEDSAVYLCASSPGRDGYTFGSGTRLTVV.

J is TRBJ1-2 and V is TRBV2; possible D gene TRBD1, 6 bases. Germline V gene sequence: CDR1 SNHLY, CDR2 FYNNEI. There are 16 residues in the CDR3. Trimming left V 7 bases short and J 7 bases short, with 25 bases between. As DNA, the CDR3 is TGTGCCAGCACCAGATTCGGCGCAGGGGACATAGGTGGCTACACCTTC. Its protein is CASTRFGAGDIGGYTF.

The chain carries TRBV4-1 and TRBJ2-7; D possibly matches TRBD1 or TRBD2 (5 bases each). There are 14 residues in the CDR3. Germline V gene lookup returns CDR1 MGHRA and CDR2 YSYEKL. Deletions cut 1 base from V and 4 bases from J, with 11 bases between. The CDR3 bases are TGCGCCAGCAGCCAAGCGGCAGGGAGATACGAGCAGTACTTC. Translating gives CASSQAAGRYEQYF.

In DNA, the CDR3 is TGTGCCAGTAGTTCGACAGGGACCGTCAATGAGCAGTTCTTC. Its protein is CASSSTGTVNEQFF. J is TRBJ2-1 and V is TRBV19; the match to TRBD1 covers 7 bases. The CDR3 is made up of 14 amino acids. V dropped 5 bases and J dropped 6; count of bases not matched to a gene: 7. CDR1 and CDR2 from the germline V gene are LNHDA and SQIVND (reference sequence). Full variable domain (missing parts from reference TRBV19 and TRBJ2-1): DGGITQSPKYLFRKEGQNVTLSCEQNLNHDAMYWYRQDPGQGLRLIYYSQIVNDFQKGDIAEGYSVSREKKESFPLTVTSAQKNPTAFYLCASSSTGTVNEQFFGPGTRLTVL.

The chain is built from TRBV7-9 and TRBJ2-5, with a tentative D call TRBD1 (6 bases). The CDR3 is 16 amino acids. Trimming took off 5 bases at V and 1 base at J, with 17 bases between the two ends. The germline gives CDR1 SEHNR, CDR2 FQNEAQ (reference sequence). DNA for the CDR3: TGTGCCAGCAGCCACCTGGGACAACCAATCCAAGAGACCCAGTACTTC. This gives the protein CASSHLGQPIQETQYF.

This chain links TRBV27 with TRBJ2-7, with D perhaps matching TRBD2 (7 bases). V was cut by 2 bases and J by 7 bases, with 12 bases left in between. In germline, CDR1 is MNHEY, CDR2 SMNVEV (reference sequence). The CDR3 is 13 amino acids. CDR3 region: CASSLRGGQEQYF. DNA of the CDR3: TGTGCCAGCAGTTTACGCGGGGGCCAAGAGCAGTACTTC.

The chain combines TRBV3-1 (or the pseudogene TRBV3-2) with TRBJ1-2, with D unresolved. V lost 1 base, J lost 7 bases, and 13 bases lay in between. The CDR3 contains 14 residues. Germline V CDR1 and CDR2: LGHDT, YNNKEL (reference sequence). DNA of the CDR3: TGTGCCAGCAGCCAAGGGGCCAAGACGGGTGGCTACACCTTC. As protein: CASSQGAKTGGYTF.

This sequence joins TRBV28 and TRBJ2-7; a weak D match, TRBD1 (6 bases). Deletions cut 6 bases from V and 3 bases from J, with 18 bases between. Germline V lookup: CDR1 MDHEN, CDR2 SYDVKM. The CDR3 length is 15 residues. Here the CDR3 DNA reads TGTGCCAGCAGGACGAAGGGACAAGGATTCTACGAGCAGTACTTC. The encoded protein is CASRTKGQGFYEQYF. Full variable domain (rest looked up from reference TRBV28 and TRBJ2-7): DVKVTQSSRYLVKRTGEKVFLECVQDMDHENMFWYRQDPGLGLRLIYFSYDVKMKEKGDIPEGYSVSREKKERFSLILESASTNQTSMYLCASRTKGQGFYEQYFGPGTRLTVT.

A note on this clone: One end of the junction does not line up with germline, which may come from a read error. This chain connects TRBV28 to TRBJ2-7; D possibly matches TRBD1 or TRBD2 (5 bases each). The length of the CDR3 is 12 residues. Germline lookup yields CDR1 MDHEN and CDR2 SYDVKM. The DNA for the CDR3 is TGTGCCAGCAGCCCTCGATTGGGGGTGGAGCACTTC. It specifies CASSPRLGVEHF.

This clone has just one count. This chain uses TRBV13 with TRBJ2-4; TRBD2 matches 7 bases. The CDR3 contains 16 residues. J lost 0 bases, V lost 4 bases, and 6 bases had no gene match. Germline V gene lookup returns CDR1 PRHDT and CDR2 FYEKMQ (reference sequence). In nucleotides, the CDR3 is TGTGCCAGCAGCTCTCAACGGGGGGAAGCCAAAAACATTCAGTACTTC. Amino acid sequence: CASSSQRGEAKNIQYF. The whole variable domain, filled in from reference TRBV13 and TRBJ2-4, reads AAGVIQSPRHLIKEKRETATLKCYPIPRHDTVYWYQQGPGQDPQFLISFYEKMQSDKGSIPDRFSAQQFSDYHSELNMSSLELGDSALYFCASSSQRGEAKNIQYFGAGTRLSVL.

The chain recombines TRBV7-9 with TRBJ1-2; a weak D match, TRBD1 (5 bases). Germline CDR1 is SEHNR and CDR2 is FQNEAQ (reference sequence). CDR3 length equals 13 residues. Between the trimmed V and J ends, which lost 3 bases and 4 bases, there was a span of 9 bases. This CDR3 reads CASSFREPYGYTF. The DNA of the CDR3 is TGTGCCAGCAGCTTCAGGGAACCCTATGGCTACACCTTC.

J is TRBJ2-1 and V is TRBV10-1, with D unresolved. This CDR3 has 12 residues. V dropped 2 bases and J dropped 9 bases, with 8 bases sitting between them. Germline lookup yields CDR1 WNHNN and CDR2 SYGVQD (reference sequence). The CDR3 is CASSEGGGEQFF. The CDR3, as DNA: TGCGCCAGCAGTGAGGGCGGTGGTGAGCAGTTCTTC.

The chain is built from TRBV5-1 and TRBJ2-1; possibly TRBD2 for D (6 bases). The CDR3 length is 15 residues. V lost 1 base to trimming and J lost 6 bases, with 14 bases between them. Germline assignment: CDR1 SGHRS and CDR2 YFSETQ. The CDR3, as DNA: TGCGCCAGCAGCTTGCTGGCAGGGAGGTCCAATGAGCAGTTCTTC. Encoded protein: CASSLLAGRSNEQFF.

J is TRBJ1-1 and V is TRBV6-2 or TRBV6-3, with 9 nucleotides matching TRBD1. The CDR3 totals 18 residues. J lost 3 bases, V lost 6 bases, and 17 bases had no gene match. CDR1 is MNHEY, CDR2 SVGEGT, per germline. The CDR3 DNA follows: TGTGCCAGCAGCATGAGGACAGGGGAGAATGCTTGGGACACTGAAGCTTTCTTT. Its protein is CASSMRTGENAWDTEAFF.

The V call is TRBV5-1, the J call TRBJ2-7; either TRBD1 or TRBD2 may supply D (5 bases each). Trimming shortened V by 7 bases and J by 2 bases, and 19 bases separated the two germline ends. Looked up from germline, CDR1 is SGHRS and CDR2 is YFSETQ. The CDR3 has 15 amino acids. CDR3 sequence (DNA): TGCGCCAGCTCCCCTCTAGGGACCGGCGCCTACGAGCAGTACTTC. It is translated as CASSPLGTGAYEQYF.

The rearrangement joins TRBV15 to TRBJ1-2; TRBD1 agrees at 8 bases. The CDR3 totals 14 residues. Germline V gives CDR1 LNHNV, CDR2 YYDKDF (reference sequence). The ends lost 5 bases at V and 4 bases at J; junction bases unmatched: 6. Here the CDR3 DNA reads TGTGCCACCAGCGAGTCAGGGGGCTTCTATGGCTACACCTTC. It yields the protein CATSESGGFYGYTF.

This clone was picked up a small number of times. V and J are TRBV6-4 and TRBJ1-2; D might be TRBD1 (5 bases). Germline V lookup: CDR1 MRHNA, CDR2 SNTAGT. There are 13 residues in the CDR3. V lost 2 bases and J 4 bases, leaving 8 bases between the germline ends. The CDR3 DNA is TGTGCCAGCAGTGACGGGGCAGGCTATGGCTACACCTTC. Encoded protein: CASSDGAGYGYTF.

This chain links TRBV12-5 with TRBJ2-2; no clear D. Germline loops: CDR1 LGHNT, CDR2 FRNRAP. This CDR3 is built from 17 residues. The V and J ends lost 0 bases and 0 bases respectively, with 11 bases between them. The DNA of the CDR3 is TGTGCTAGTGGTTTGGTATTGACGGCCGCGAACACCGGGGAGCTGTTTTTT. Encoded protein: CASGLVLTAANTGELFF. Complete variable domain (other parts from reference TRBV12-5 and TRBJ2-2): DARVTQTPRHKVTEMGQEVTMRCQPILGHNTVFWYRQTMMQGLELLAYFRNRAPLDDSGMPKDRFSAEMPDATLATLKIQPSEPRDSAVYFCASGLVLTAANTGELFFGEGSRLTVL.

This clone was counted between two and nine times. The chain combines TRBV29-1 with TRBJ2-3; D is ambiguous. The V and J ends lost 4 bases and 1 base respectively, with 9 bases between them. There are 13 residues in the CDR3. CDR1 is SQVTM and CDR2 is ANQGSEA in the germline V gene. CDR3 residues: CSVVWLGTDTQYF. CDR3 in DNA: TGCAGCGTTGTTTGGTTGGGCACAGATACGCAGTATTTT.

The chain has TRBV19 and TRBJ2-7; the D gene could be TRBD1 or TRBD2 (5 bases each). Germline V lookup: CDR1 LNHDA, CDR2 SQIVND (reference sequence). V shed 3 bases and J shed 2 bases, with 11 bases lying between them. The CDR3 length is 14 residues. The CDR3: CASSMWGSPYEQYF. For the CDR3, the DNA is TGTGCCAGTAGTATGTGGGGGTCCCCCTACGAGCAGTACTTC. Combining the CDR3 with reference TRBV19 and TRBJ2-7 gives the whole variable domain DGGITQSPKYLFRKEGQNVTLSCEQNLNHDAMYWYRQDPGQGLRLIYYSQIVNDFQKGDIAEGYSVSREKKESFPLTVTSAQKNPTAFYLCASSMWGSPYEQYFGPGTRLTVT.

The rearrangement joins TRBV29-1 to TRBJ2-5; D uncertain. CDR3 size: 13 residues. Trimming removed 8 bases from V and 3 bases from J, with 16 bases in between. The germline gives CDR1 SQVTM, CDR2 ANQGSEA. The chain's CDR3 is CSSYTRSKETQYF. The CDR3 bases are TGCAGCTCCTACACCCGGTCCAAAGAGACCCAGTACTTC.

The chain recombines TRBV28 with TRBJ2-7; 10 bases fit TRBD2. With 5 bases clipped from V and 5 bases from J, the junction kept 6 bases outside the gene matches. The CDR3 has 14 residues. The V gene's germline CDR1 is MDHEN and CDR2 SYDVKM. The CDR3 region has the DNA TGTGCCAGCAGTCCCTTAGCGGGAGGCAACGAGCAGTACTTC. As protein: CASSPLAGGNEQYF.

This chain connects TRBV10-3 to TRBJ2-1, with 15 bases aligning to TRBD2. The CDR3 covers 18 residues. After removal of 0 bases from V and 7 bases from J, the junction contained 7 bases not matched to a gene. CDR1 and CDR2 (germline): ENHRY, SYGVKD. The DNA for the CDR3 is TGTGCCATCAGTGAGTCCCGGACTAGCGGGGGGGCGGAAAATGAGCAGTTCTTC. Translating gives CAISESRTSGGAENEQFF.

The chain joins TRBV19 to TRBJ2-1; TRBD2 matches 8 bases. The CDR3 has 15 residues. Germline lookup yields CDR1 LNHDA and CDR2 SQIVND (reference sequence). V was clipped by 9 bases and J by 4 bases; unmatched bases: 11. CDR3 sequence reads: CASLPRGAKYNEQFF. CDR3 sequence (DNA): TGTGCCAGCCTTCCGCGGGGGGCTAAGTACAATGAGCAGTTCTTC.

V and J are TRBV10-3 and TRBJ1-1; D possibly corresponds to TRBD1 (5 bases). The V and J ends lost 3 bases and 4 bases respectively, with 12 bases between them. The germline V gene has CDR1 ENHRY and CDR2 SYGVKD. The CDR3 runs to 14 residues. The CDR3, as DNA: TGTGCCATCAGTGAAGGGGCTGGGCTCACTGAAGCTTTCTTT. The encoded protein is CAISEGAGLTEAFF.

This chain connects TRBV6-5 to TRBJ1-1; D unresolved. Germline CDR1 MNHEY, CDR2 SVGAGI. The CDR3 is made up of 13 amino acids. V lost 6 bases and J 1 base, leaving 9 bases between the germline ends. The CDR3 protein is CASRYTGNTEAFF. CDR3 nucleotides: TGTGCCAGCAGGTACACGGGGAACACTGAAGCTTTCTTT.

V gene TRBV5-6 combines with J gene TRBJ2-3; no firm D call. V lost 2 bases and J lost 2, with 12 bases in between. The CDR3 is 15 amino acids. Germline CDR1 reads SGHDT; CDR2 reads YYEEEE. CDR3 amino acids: CASSLGWSVTDTQYF. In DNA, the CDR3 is TGTGCCAGCAGCTTAGGGTGGAGTGTCACAGATACGCAGTATTTT.